These T cell receptor beta chains were read from a single sample in a study of T cell responses to AZD1222 COVID-19 vaccine. Clones were read by immunoSEQ multiplex PCR, and TCRdb kept only the in-frame ones, dropping some. This sample has 70,000 to 90,000 clones, with approximately 78% found just once. The sample here was peripheral blood, taken on day 0 of AZD1222 vaccination. Source of these receptors: an adult in good health. CDR3s include the opening cysteine and the closing phenylalanine or tryptophan. Fields, in order: CDR3 protein, CDR3 DNA, clone size, D gene, J gene, V gene. D genes are given only for firm matches. Size values are once, few and many counts, or a class for expanded clones, and some rows have none.

CDR3 protein: CASSRGFGGEYEQYF
CDR3 DNA: TGTGCCAGTAGTAGGGGCTTTGGGGGGGAGTACGAGCAGTACTTC
clone size: NA
D gene: TRBD2
J gene: TRBJ2-7
V gene: TRBV19

CDR3 protein: CASSSLGSEFNEKLFF
CDR3 DNA: TGTGCCAGCAGCTCCCTGGGTAGTGAATTTAATGAAAAACTGTTTTTT
clone size: NA
D gene: NA
J gene: TRBJ1-4
V gene: TRBV11-2

CDR3 protein: CASRRTDYNSPLHF
CDR3 DNA: TGTGCCAGCAGAAGGACAGACTATAATTCACCCCTCCACTTT
clone size: NA
D gene: NA
J gene: TRBJ1-6
V gene: TRBV7-8

CDR3 protein: CASSLDSLGPQHF
CDR3 DNA: TGTGCCAGCAGCCTAGACAGCCTCGGGCCCCAGCATTTT
clone size: once
D gene: NA
J gene: TRBJ1-5
V gene: TRBV9

CDR3 protein: CASSLAGATNEKLFF
CDR3 DNA: TGTGCCAGCAGTTTAGCGGGTGCAACTAATGAAAAACTGTTTTTT
clone size: few
D gene: NA
J gene: TRBJ1-4
V gene: TRBV28

CDR3 protein: CASSPHSSSGWAQHF
CDR3 DNA: TGTGCCAGCAGTCCCCATTCGTCGTCCGGTTGGGCCCAGCATTTT
clone size: NA
D gene: NA
J gene: TRBJ1-5
V gene: TRBV28

CDR3 protein: CASSFGRDFGGETQYF
CDR3 DNA: TGCGCCAGCAGCTTCGGAAGGGATTTCGGCGGAGAGACCCAGTACTTC
clone size: NA
D gene: NA
J gene: TRBJ2-5
V gene: TRBV5-1

CDR3 protein: CASSLDRRGEQFF
CDR3 DNA: TGTGCCAGCAGCTTAGATAGGCGGGGTGAGCAGTTCTTC
clone size: few
D gene: NA
J gene: TRBJ2-1
V gene: TRBV7-2

CDR3 protein: CASSLGFHSNQPQHF
CDR3 DNA: TGCGCCAGCAGCTTGGGGTTCCATAGCAATCAGCCCCAGCATTTT
clone size: NA
D gene: NA
J gene: TRBJ1-5
V gene: TRBV5-1

CDR3 protein: CASSIRNQPQHF
CDR3 DNA: TGTGCCAGTAGTATAAGAAATCAGCCCCAGCATTTT
clone size: NA
D gene: NA
J gene: TRBJ1-5
V gene: TRBV19

CDR3 protein: CASSQDGEQGVANTEAFF
CDR3 DNA: TGTGCCAGCAGCCAAGATGGGGAACAGGGGGTCGCGAACACTGAAGCTTTCTTT
clone size: NA
D gene: TRBD1
J gene: TRBJ1-1
V gene: TRBV3-1/TRBV3-2

CDR3 protein: CASSFSTAYEQYF
CDR3 DNA: TGTGCCAGCAGTTTTTCGACGGCCTACGAGCAGTACTTC
clone size: NA
D gene: NA
J gene: TRBJ2-7
V gene: TRBV12-3/TRBV12-4

CDR3 protein: CASSLSGNEQFF
CDR3 DNA: TGTGCCAGCAGTTTAAGTGGTAATGAGCAGTTCTTC
clone size: NA
D gene: NA
J gene: TRBJ2-1
V gene: TRBV12-3/TRBV12-4

CDR3 protein: CASSRSGRYTEAFF
CDR3 DNA: TGTGCCAGCAGCCGGTCGGGACGGTACACTGAAGCTTTCTTT
clone size: NA
D gene: NA
J gene: TRBJ1-1
V gene: TRBV14

CDR3 protein: CSGGLAGVQFF
CDR3 DNA: TGCAGCGGCGGACTAGCGGGAGTACAGTTCTTC
clone size: NA
D gene: TRBD2
J gene: TRBJ2-1
V gene: TRBV29-1

CDR3 protein: CASSLWGTSATYEQYF
CDR3 DNA: TGTGCCAGCAGTTTATGGGGGACTAGCGCGACCTACGAGCAGTACTTC
clone size: once
D gene: TRBD2
J gene: TRBJ2-7
V gene: TRBV28

CDR3 protein: CASSRDRATDTQYF
CDR3 DNA: TGTGCCAGCAGCCGGGACAGGGCCACAGATACGCAGTATTTT
clone size: few
D gene: TRBD1
J gene: TRBJ2-3
V gene: TRBV7-2

CDR3 protein: CASSLTLLQGSYGYTF
CDR3 DNA: TGTGCCAGCAGCTTAACGTTGCTACAGGGGAGCTATGGCTACACCTTC
clone size: once
D gene: TRBD1
J gene: TRBJ1-2
V gene: TRBV11-2

CDR3 protein: CASRRQGNNEKLFF
CDR3 DNA: TGTGCCAGCAGACGACAGGGGAATAATGAAAAACTGTTTTTT
clone size: NA
D gene: TRBD1
J gene: TRBJ1-4
V gene: TRBV6-5

CDR3 protein: CASSLRINTEAFF
CDR3 DNA: TGTGCCAGCAGTTTACGCATTAACACTGAAGCTTTCTTT
clone size: NA
D gene: NA
J gene: TRBJ1-1
V gene: TRBV28

CDR3 protein: CAWRPGQLNTEAFF
CDR3 DNA: TGTGCCTGGAGGCCGGGACAACTGAACACTGAAGCTTTCTTT
clone size: NA
D gene: NA
J gene: TRBJ1-1
V gene: TRBV30

CDR3 protein: CASSQTGSTEAFF
CDR3 DNA: TGTGCCAGCAGCCAGACAGGGAGCACTGAAGCTTTCTTT
clone size: NA
D gene: TRBD1
J gene: TRBJ1-1
V gene: TRBV3-1/TRBV3-2

CDR3 protein: CASSSRASGNTIYF
CDR3 DNA: TGTGCCAGCAGCTCCCGTGCCTCTGGAAACACCATATATTTT
clone size: NA
D gene: NA
J gene: TRBJ1-3
V gene: TRBV7-9

CDR3 protein: CASSSRTVGEKLFF
CDR3 DNA: TGTGCCAGCAGTTCACGGACAGTTGGTGAAAAACTGTTTTTT
clone size: NA
D gene: NA
J gene: TRBJ1-4
V gene: TRBV28

CDR3 protein: CASSTGTSGETQYF
CDR3 DNA: TGTGCCAGCAGTACCGGGACTAGCGGAGAGACCCAGTACTTC
clone size: NA
D gene: TRBD2
J gene: TRBJ2-5
V gene: TRBV27

CDR3 protein: CASSQDHLAGGGYNEQFF
CDR3 DNA: TGTGCCAGCAGCCAAGATCACCTAGCGGGAGGAGGCTACAATGAGCAGTTCTTC
clone size: NA
D gene: TRBD2
J gene: TRBJ2-1
V gene: TRBV3-1/TRBV3-2

CDR3 protein: CASSPDRGSYEQYF
CDR3 DNA: TGTGCCAGCAGCCCTGACAGGGGGTCCTACGAGCAGTACTTC
clone size: NA
D gene: TRBD1
J gene: TRBJ2-7
V gene: TRBV7-2

CDR3 protein: CASTGQGYSPLHF
CDR3 DNA: TGTGCCAGCACCGGACAGGGTTATTCACCCCTCCACTTT
clone size: NA
D gene: TRBD1
J gene: TRBJ1-6
V gene: TRBV6-5

CDR3 protein: CASSRRTAPRETQYF
CDR3 DNA: TGTGCCAGCAGCCGAAGGACAGCACCGAGGGAGACCCAGTACTTC
clone size: NA
D gene: NA
J gene: TRBJ2-5
V gene: TRBV3-1/TRBV3-2

CDR3 protein: CASSLRREETQYF
CDR3 DNA: TGTGCCAGCAGCTTACGAAGGGAGGAGACCCAGTACTTC
clone size: few
D gene: NA
J gene: TRBJ2-5
V gene: TRBV7-8

CDR3 protein: CASSFNRASGNTIYF
CDR3 DNA: TGTGCCAGCAGCTTCAACAGGGCCTCTGGAAACACCATATATTTT
clone size: NA
D gene: NA
J gene: TRBJ1-3
V gene: TRBV7-8

CDR3 protein: CASSGGLGDPRVKKDTQYF
CDR3 DNA: TGTGCCAGCAGTGGGGGACTTGGGGACCCCCGAGTAAAAAAAGATACGCAGTATTTT
clone size: NA
D gene: NA
J gene: TRBJ2-3
V gene: TRBV2

CDR3 protein: CASRRQFSGHGTQYF
CDR3 DNA: TGTGCCAGCAGGCGACAGTTCAGTGGGCACGGTACGCAGTATTTT
clone size: NA
D gene: NA
J gene: TRBJ2-3
V gene: TRBV28